These 19 T cell receptor beta chains were all obtained from the same sample, sequenced in a study of T cells after yellow fever vaccination. TCRdb re-called the 5' RACE reads with MiXCR, one entry per CDR3 protein. The sample lists 310,000 or so distinct CDR3 sequences; around 6.8% were seen once. The input for sequencing was PBMCs, taken about 41 days after the first yellow fever vaccination. These receptors were obtained from a man younger than 30 who received the YFV17D yellow fever vaccine.

Only a few counts were recorded for this clonotype. The V gene is TRBV20-1, the J gene TRBJ2-7; D gene uncertain. The CDR3 spans 12 residues. Deletions cut 6 bases from V and 7 bases from J, with 16 bases between. Germline-derived CDR1 and CDR2 are DFQATT and SNEGSKA (reference sequence). Here the CDR3 reads CSAGAGSGEQYF. CDR3 nucleotides: TGCAGTGCAGGCGCAGGTTCCGGGGAGCAGTACTTC.

The chain uses TRBV7-9 and TRBJ2-7; D remains ambiguous. This CDR3 contains 14 residues. Trimming cost V 5 bases and J 7 bases, with 18 bases left between them. Germline loops: CDR1 SEHNR, CDR2 FQNEAQ (reference sequence). Written as DNA, the CDR3 is TGTGCCAGCAGCCCTAGGAGTGGAAAAGAGGAGCAGTACTTC. It is translated as CASSPRSGKEEQYF.

There are a few counts of this clonotype. The chain uses TRBV5-1 and TRBJ1-1; D remains ambiguous. The germline V gene has CDR1 SGHRS and CDR2 YFSETQ. This CDR3 contains 15 residues. Trimming pared 0 bases from V and 1 base from J, leaving 10 bases between. This CDR3 reads CASSLESRSNTEAFF. CDR3 DNA: TGCGCCAGCAGCTTGGAGTCGAGATCGAACACTGAAGCTTTCTTT.

This clonotype was observed a few times. The chain carries TRBV6-2 or TRBV6-3 and TRBJ1-5; D is perhaps TRBD1 (5 bases). The CDR3 extends over 15 amino acids. With 6 bases removed from V and 4 bases from J, the gap between germline ends came to 16 bases. The germline V gene has CDR1 MNHEY and CDR2 SVGEGT. The CDR3: CASRDPGYGNQPQHF. CDR3 sequence (DNA): TGTGCCAGCAGGGATCCAGGGTACGGAAATCAGCCCCAGCATTTT.

This clonotype showed up many times. The chain links TRBV5-1 to TRBJ2-1, with 8 bases identical to TRBD1. The length of the CDR3 is 15 residues. Germline CDR1 and CDR2: SGHRS and YFSETQ. V shed 0 bases, J shed 5 bases, and the junction held 4 bases outside the gene matches. Here the CDR3 DNA reads TGCGCCAGCAGCTTGGCAGGGGGCGCCCACAATGAGCAGTTCTTC. Protein sequence: CASSLAGGAHNEQFF.

This clonotype was detected a few times. The V call is TRBV6-5, the J call TRBJ2-5; 10 bases agree with TRBD1. CDR1 and CDR2 from the germline V gene are MNHEY and SVGAGI. The CDR3 has 15 residues. V lost 0 bases to trimming and J lost 6 bases; unmatched junction nucleotides: 4. CDR3: CASSYSGTGVQTQYF. CDR3 DNA: TGTGCCAGCAGTTACTCCGGGACAGGGGTTCAGACCCAGTACTTC.

V usage is TRBV11-2 and J usage is TRBJ1-2; 7 nucleotides line up with TRBD1. This CDR3 region has 14 residues. V was pared by 0 bases and J by 8 bases, with 6 bases of the junction left unmatched. Germline CDR1 SGHAT, CDR2 FQNNGV. CDR3 loop: CASSLEAGGSGYTF. CDR3 coding DNA: TGTGCCAGCAGCTTAGAGGCAGGGGGGAGCGGCTACACCTTC.

J is TRBJ2-3 and V is TRBV7-2, with 9 bases matching TRBD1. The V segment lost 5 bases and the J segment 2 bases; nucleotides outside the gene matches: 5. The germline V gene has CDR1 SGHTA and CDR2 FQGNSA. This CDR3 region has 15 residues. The CDR3 loop reads CASSMDRGDTDTQYF. The CDR3 region has the DNA TGTGCCAGCAGCATGGACAGGGGAGACACAGATACGCAGTATTTT.

This clonotype was detected a few times. The chain combines TRBV9 with TRBJ2-3; weak D call: TRBD2 (6 bases). The V end lost 3 bases, the J end lost 0 bases, and 8 bases lay between the germline ends. Germline lookup yields CDR1 SGDLS and CDR2 YYNGEE. The CDR3 is made up of 14 amino acids. The CDR3 reads CASSESGSTDTQYF. CDR3 nucleotide sequence: TGTGCCAGCAGCGAGAGCGGGAGCACAGATACGCAGTATTTT.

This clonotype was observed a few times. The chain joins TRBV27 to TRBJ1-1, with 11 positions matching TRBD1. Unmatched junction bases numbered 12, after V lost 6 bases and J lost 6 bases. CDR1 and CDR2 (germline): MNHEY, SMNVEV (reference sequence). The CDR3 has 16 residues. For the CDR3, the DNA is TGTGCCAGCAGCCTACTCCCGGGACAGGGGGATCCTGAAGCTTTCTTT. Translation: CASSLLPGQGDPEAFF.

This clonotype showed up just a few times. V and J are TRBV20-1 and TRBJ1-6; D possibly corresponds to TRBD1 (6 bases). This CDR3 is built from 15 residues. CDR1 is DFQATT and CDR2 is SNEGSKA in the germline V gene (reference sequence). V was clipped by 1 base and J by 10 bases, with 17 bases between them. The chain's CDR3 is CSARVGDKAWSPLHF. In DNA, the CDR3 is TGCAGTGCTAGAGTCGGGGACAAAGCGTGGTCACCCCTCCACTTT.

This clonotype was counted many times. This chain links TRBV5-1 with TRBJ2-1, with 16 bases fitting TRBD2. The CDR3 totals 17 residues. Trimming took 7 bases from V and 0 from J; bases not matched to a gene: 4. Germline loops: CDR1 SGHRS, CDR2 YFSETQ. The CDR3 sequence: CASSGTSGGVSYNEQFF. The CDR3 bases are TGCGCCAGCTCCGGGACTAGCGGGGGGGTCTCCTACAATGAGCAGTTCTTC.

This clonotype occurred a few times. The chain combines TRBV14 with TRBJ2-1; TRBD2 matches 11 bases. CDR3 size: 17 residues. The germline V gene encodes CDR1 SGHDN and CDR2 FVKESK. V lost 0 bases, J lost 8 bases, and 9 bases stayed unmatched. The CDR3 DNA is TGTGCCAGCAGCCAAGATCTGCTAGCGGGGGGCCTGGATGAGCAGTTCTTC. Protein sequence: CASSQDLLAGGLDEQFF.

The sample holds many counts of this clonotype. V is TRBV10-3 and J is TRBJ1-5; D not certain. CDR1 and CDR2 (germline): ENHRY, SYGVKD. The CDR3 length is 15 residues. Deletions cut 2 bases from V and 2 bases from J, with 10 bases between. DNA of the CDR3: TGTGCCATCAGTGAGGCCCCCGCCGGCAATCAGCCCCAGCATTTT. This gives the protein CAISEAPAGNQPQHF.

The J gene is TRBJ2-3, the V gene TRBV3-1, with TRBD2 matching over 13 bases. V was pared by 4 bases and J by 0 bases, with 10 bases of the junction left unmatched. This CDR3 contains 19 residues. Looked up from germline, CDR1 is LGHDT and CDR2 is YNNKEL (reference sequence). The CDR3 DNA reads TGTGCCAGCAGCCCTCGGACTAGCGGGGGAACCTCTAGCACAGATACGCAGTATTTT. It is translated as CASSPRTSGGTSSTDTQYF.

This clonotype has a count of ten or more. V gene TRBV5-1 combines with J gene TRBJ1-1; D gene ambiguous. There are 14 residues in the CDR3. Trimming left V 0 bases short and J 0 bases short, with 6 bases between. CDR1 is SGHRS and CDR2 is YFSETQ in the germline V gene. The CDR3 region has the DNA TGCGCCAGCAGCTTGGCGAATATGAACACTGAAGCTTTCTTT. Translation gives CASSLANMNTEAFF.

The genes are TRBV20-1 and TRBJ2-1, with 10 bases fitting TRBD2. V was pared by 6 bases and J by 4 bases, with 9 bases of the junction left unmatched. Germline lookup yields CDR1 DFQATT and CDR2 SNEGSKA (reference sequence). The CDR3 loop spans 15 amino acids. The CDR3 reads CSALLAGAGYNEQFF. CDR3 coding DNA: TGCAGTGCCCTGCTAGCGGGGGCCGGGTACAATGAGCAGTTCTTC.

In its sample, this clonotype was seen a few times. The chain couples TRBV19 to TRBJ2-7; D is perhaps TRBD1 (6 bases). CDR3 length equals 13 residues. Trimming cost V 6 bases and J 3 bases, with 12 bases left between them. Germline values: CDR1 LNHDA, CDR2 SQIVND (reference sequence). CDR3 sequence (DNA): TGTGCCAGTAGGTATACAGGGAGCTACGAGCAGTACTTC. Its translation: CASRYTGSYEQYF.

The J gene is TRBJ1-1, the V gene TRBV4-1; unclear D gene. Deletions cut 1 base from V and 4 bases from J, with 13 bases between. Germline lookup yields CDR1 MGHRA and CDR2 YSYEKL. The CDR3 consists of 15 residues. CDR3 coding DNA: TGCGCCAGCAGCCAAGTAGGCACCCTTGCCACTGAAGCTTTCTTT. The encoded protein is CASSQVGTLATEAFF.